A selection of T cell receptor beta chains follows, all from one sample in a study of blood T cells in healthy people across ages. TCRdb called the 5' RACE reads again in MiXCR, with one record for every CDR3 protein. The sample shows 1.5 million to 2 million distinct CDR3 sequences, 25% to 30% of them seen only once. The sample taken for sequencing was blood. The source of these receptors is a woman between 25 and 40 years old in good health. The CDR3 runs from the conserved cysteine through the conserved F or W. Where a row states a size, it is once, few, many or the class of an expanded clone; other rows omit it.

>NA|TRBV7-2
CASSLKGFDEKLFF
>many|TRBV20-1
CSARVGGGNNEQFF
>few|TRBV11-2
CASSSKRDSYFYEQYF
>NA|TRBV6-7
CASSRNRGRGEKLFF
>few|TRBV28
CASAGVKGTDTQYF
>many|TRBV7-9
CASSDRRNEQFF
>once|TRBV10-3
CGVSGEAGNEQFF
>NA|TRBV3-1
CASSHLRNTEAFF
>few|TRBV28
CASSPRTGEYEQFF
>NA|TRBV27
CASSPTPGQATYEQYF